Shown below are 9 T cell receptor beta chains from a single sample sequenced in a study of PD-1 blockade in classical Hodgkin lymphoma. Each patient relapsed following autologous stem cell transplantation, and prior brentuximab vedotin exposure differed. Generated by immunoSEQ multiplex PCR, the TCRdb table keeps only in-frame clones and is missing some. This sample has about 14,000 clones; about 80% occur once, and the top ten carry 20% to 25%. Material: peripheral blood mononuclear cells (PBMCs), obtained at baseline. The receptors come from a human donor with classical Hodgkin lymphoma.

This chain joins TRBV5-6 and TRBJ2-1; 8 positions agree with TRBD1. The trim removed 4 bases at V and 12 bases at J, leaving 21 bases unmatched. This CDR3 has 17 residues. Germline V gives CDR1 SGHDT, CDR2 YYEEEE. The CDR3 here is CASSNPGGRGLNVAQFF. CDR3 in DNA: TGTGCCAGCAGCAATCCTGGGGGCAGGGGGCTGAACGTCGCGCAGTTCTTC.

The J gene is TRBJ2-5, the V gene TRBV18, with D possibly matching TRBD1 (5 bases). The J call could be wrong; TRBJ2-7 is a better fit for the DNA end. CDR1 is KGHSH, CDR2 LQKENI, per germline. The CDR3 has 15 amino acids. The CDR3 sequence: CASSPLQVMDYEQYF. Here the CDR3 DNA reads TGTGCCAGCTCACCATTACAGGTTATGGACTACGAGCAGTACTTC.

V usage is TRBV18 and J usage is TRBJ1-3; TRBD1 aligns across 7 bases. CDR3 size: 15 residues. Germline lookup yields CDR1 KGHSH and CDR2 LQKENI. V trimming: 3 bases; J trimming: 2 bases; junction bases outside the gene matches: 4. Here the CDR3 DNA reads TGTGCCAGCTCACCGATAGGGACAGCTGGAAACACCATATATTTT. Translated, it gives CASSPIGTAGNTIYF. The full variable domain, its missing parts supplied by reference TRBV18 and TRBJ1-3, is NAGVMQNPRHLVRRRGQEARLRCSPMKGHSHVYWYRQLPEEGLKFMVYLQKENIIDESGMPKERFSAEFPKEGPSILRIQQVVRGDSAAYFCASSPIGTAGNTIYFGEGSWLTVV.

This chain connects TRBV5-1 to TRBJ1-3; the D gene is possibly TRBD1 (5 bases). The CDR3 is 14 residues long. V was shortened by 0 bases and J by 3 bases, with 7 bases between the two germline ends. Germline V gene lookup returns CDR1 SGHRS and CDR2 YFSETQ. CDR3 sequence: CASSLVGVGNTIYF. In DNA, the CDR3 is TGCGCCAGCAGCTTGGTGGGGGTTGGAAACACCATATATTTT.

V gene TRBV6-6 combines with J gene TRBJ2-7; TRBD2 agrees at 8 bases. With V trimmed by 11 bases and J by 4 bases, 7 bases remained unmatched. The CDR3 runs 12 residues. In germline, CDR1 is MNHNY, CDR2 SVGAGI (reference sequence). CDR3: CASRTSSYEQYF. DNA of the CDR3: TGTGCCTCGAGGACTAGCAGTTACGAGCAGTACTTC.

The chain recombines TRBV15 with TRBJ1-2; the match to TRBD1 covers 10 bases. The length of the CDR3 is 17 residues. In germline, CDR1 is LNHNV, CDR2 YYDKDF (reference sequence). Trimming at V came to 0 bases and at J to 2 bases, leaving 6 bases not matched to a gene. CDR3 residues: CATSRDLSGQGNYGYTF. CDR3 DNA sequence: TGTGCCACCAGCAGAGATCTGTCGGGACAGGGGAACTATGGCTACACCTTC.

The table lists this clone with a count of one. The CDR3 DNA sequence: TGTGCCAGCAGTGTACAAAGCCTAGGTTACAATGAGCAGTTCTTC. Amino acids: CASSVQSLGYNEQFF. This chain joins TRBV2 and TRBJ2-1; D is unclear. In germline, CDR1 is SNHLY, CDR2 FYNNEI. The CDR3 covers 15 residues. The V gene lost 4 bases and the J gene lost 4 bases, with 14 bases spanning the gap.

The J gene is TRBJ2-2, the V gene TRBV30; TRBD2 matches 8 bases. Germline CDR1 GTSNPN, CDR2 SVGIG (reference sequence). V lost 4 bases to trimming and J lost 6 bases; unmatched junction nucleotides: 7. The CDR3 is 14 residues long. The CDR3 here is CAWNAGGIPGELFF. In DNA form, the CDR3 reads TGTGCCTGGAATGCGGGGGGCATCCCCGGGGAGCTGTTTTTT.

This chain joins TRBV11-2 and TRBJ1-4, with 7 bases matching TRBD1. Per the germline V gene, CDR1 is SGHAT and CDR2 is FQNNGV. This CDR3 region has 14 residues. Losses at the gene ends were 5 bases for V and 4 bases for J; bases not matched to a gene: 4. This CDR3 is CASSPGQLNEKLFF. CDR3 nucleotide sequence: TGTGCCAGCAGCCCGGGACAGCTTAATGAAAAACTGTTTTTT.